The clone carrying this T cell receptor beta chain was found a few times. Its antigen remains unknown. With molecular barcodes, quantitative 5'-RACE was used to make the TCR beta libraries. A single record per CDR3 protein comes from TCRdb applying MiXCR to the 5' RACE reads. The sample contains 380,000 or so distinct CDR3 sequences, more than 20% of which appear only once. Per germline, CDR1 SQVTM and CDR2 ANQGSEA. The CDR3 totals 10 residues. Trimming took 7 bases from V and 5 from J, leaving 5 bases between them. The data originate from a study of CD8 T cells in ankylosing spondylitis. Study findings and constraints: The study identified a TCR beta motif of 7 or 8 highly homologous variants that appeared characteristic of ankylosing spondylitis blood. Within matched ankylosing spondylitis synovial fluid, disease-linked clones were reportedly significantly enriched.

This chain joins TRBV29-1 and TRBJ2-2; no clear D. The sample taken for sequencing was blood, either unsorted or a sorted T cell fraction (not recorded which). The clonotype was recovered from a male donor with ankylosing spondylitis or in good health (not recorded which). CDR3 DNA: TGCAGCGCCTTGACCGGGGAGCTGTTTTTT. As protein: CSALTGELFF.